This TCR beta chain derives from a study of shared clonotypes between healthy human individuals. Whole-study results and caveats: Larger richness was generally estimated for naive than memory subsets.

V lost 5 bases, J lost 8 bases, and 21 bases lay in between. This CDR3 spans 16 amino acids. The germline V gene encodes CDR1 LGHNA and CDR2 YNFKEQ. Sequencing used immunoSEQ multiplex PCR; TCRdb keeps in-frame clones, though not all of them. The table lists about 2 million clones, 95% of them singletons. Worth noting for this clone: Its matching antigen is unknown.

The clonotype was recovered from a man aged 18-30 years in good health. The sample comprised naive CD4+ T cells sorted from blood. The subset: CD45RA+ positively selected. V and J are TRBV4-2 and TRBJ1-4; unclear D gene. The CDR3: CASSAASGLEWEKLFF. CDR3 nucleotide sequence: TGTGCCAGCAGCGCAGCGAGTGGATTAGAGTGGGAAAAACTGTTTTTT.